Each of the 9 T cell receptor beta chains below was sequenced from the same sample in a study of blood T cell repertoires in COVID-19. TCRdb's table, derived via immunoSEQ multiplex PCR, lists solely in-frame clones and lacks some. Of roughly 180,000 clones in the sample, 76% are singletons; the top ten hold about 9%. What was sequenced was peripheral blood. All receptors derive from a woman aged 50 to 65 with active or convalescent COVID-19.

This clone showed up just once. The J gene is TRBJ2-7, the V gene TRBV7-8, with 7 bases aligning to TRBD2. The CDR3 consists of 15 residues. Germline CDR1 reads SGHVS; CDR2 reads FQNEAQ. J was trimmed by 0 bases and V by 5 bases; bases with no gene match: 7. CDR3 nucleotides: TGTGCCAGCAGCCGAGGACTAGTGAGCTCCTACGAGCAGTACTTC. Translation gives CASSRGLVSSYEQYF.

This clone was seen a few times. J is TRBJ2-7 and V is TRBV5-6; TRBD2 matches at 8 bases. The CDR3 totals 16 residues. CDR1 and CDR2 (germline): SGHDT, YYEEEE. Trimming removed 0 bases from V and 7 bases from J; junction bases left unmatched: 12. In DNA, the CDR3 is TGTGCCAGCAGCTTGGCCGGGACTAGAAGTCTAGGGGAGCAGTACTTC. It translates to CASSLAGTRSLGEQYF.

V gene TRBV5-4 combines with J gene TRBJ2-2; TRBD2 matches at 8 bases. CDR1 is SGHNT, CDR2 YYREEE, per germline (reference sequence). This CDR3 is 16 amino acids long. The V segment lost 0 bases and the J segment 6 bases; nucleotides outside the gene matches: 7. This chain's CDR3 is CASSLVRGGRAGELFF. The CDR3 DNA reads TGTGCCAGCAGCTTGGTCCGGGGGGGAAGGGCCGGGGAGCTGTTTTTT.

The V gene is TRBV7-9, the J gene TRBJ1-2, with D maybe TRBD1 (5 bases). The CDR3 consists of 15 residues. In germline, CDR1 is SEHNR, CDR2 FQNEAQ (reference sequence). V lost 0 bases to trimming and J lost 1 base, with 9 bases between them. For the CDR3, the DNA is TGTGCCAGCAGCTTAGCGACAGCCGTTAACTATGGCTACACCTTC. This encodes CASSLATAVNYGYTF.

The rearrangement links TRBV6-2 or TRBV6-3 to TRBJ1-1, with D maybe TRBD1 (5 bases). Per germline, CDR1 MNHEY and CDR2 SVGEGT. The CDR3 is 16 residues long. V was trimmed by 4 bases and J by 5 bases, leaving 20 bases between them. CDR3 in amino acids: CASSSSGTSAWTEAFF. Written as DNA, the CDR3 is TGTGCCAGCAGTTCCTCCGGGACTTCCGCATGGACTGAAGCTTTCTTT.

The rearrangement joins TRBV5-1 to TRBJ1-1; maybe TRBD1 (6 bases). Looked up from germline, CDR1 is SGHRS and CDR2 is YFSETQ. This CDR3 has 14 amino acids. V lost 4 bases, J lost 0 bases, and 10 bases lay in between. CDR3: CASSPEGVNTEAFF. CDR3 nucleotide sequence: TGCGCCAGCAGCCCTGAGGGGGTGAACACTGAAGCTTTCTTT. Variable domain in full (rest from reference TRBV5-1 and TRBJ1-1): KAGVTQTPRYLIKTRGQQVTLSCSPISGHRSVSWYQQTPGQGLQFLFEYFSETQRNKGNFPGRFSGRQFSNSRSEMNVSTLELGDSALYLCASSPEGVNTEAFFGQGTRLTVV.

This rearrangement joins TRBV21-1 to TRBJ2-1; no DNA check was done on the table's D call, TRBD2. TRBV21-1 is designated a pseudogene. The CDR3 loop spans 15 amino acids. CDR3: CASSKWTSSYNEQFF. Here the CDR3 DNA reads TGTGCCAGCAGCAAATGGACTAGCAGTTACAATGAGCAGTTCTTC.

The chain carries TRBV19 and TRBJ1-3; TRBD1 aligns across 7 bases. This CDR3 is 15 amino acids long. J lost 1 base, V lost 4 bases, and 4 bases had no gene match. Germline V gives CDR1 LNHDA, CDR2 SQIVND (reference sequence). CDR3 bases: TGTGCCAGTAGTAGAACAGGGGATTCTGGAAACACCATATATTTT. Its protein is CASSRTGDSGNTIYF.

Here the CDR3 DNA reads TGTGCCAGCAGCTTGGCTTCAGGAAACGGCTACACCTTC. It codes for CASSLASGNGYTF. The rearrangement joins TRBV5-6 to TRBJ1-2; unclear D gene. Deletions cut 0 bases from V and 8 bases from J, with 11 bases between. The CDR3 contains 13 residues. The germline gives CDR1 SGHDT, CDR2 YYEEEE.